Here is one TCR beta chain with its context. This sample was taken from a study of blood T cell repertoires in COVID-19. Only in-frame clones appear in the TCRdb table, and some are missing; sequencing was by immunoSEQ multiplex PCR. Here the sample spans a few hundred thousand clones, around four fifths being singletons. This TCR was recovered from a woman between 55 and 75 years old who had recovered from COVID-19. Sequencing input: peripheral blood.

CDR3 protein: CASSYVSSYEQYF. The CDR3 DNA reads TGTGCCAGCAGTTACGTCAGCTCCTACGAGCAGTACTTC. The rearrangement uses TRBV6-2 or TRBV6-3 and TRBJ2-7; D not certain. V lost 2 bases and J lost 0, with 5 bases in between. The CDR3 loop spans 13 amino acids. Germline values: CDR1 MNHEY, CDR2 SVGEGT.